The 14 T cell receptor beta chains below come from one sample, sequenced in a study of blood T cell repertoires in COVID-19. Using immunoSEQ multiplex PCR, the repertoire was profiled, and TCRdb retains in-frame clones only, with some absent. The sample includes about 140,000 clones, 75% to 85% of them seen just once. Sequencing was carried out using peripheral blood. These receptors originate from an elderly woman with acute or convalescent COVID-19.

The chain couples TRBV2 to TRBJ2-5; 8 bases align to TRBD1. V trimming: 5 bases; J trimming: 5 bases; junction bases outside the gene matches: 13. Germline V CDR1 and CDR2: SNHLY, FYNNEI. CDR3 size: 16 residues. The CDR3 reads CASSHGTGRYRETQYF. CDR3 in DNA: TGTGCCAGCAGTCACGGGACAGGAAGGTACCGGGAGACCCAGTACTTC.

The J gene is TRBJ1-2, the V gene TRBV19, with D unresolved. The CDR3 has 13 residues. Germline V gene lookup returns CDR1 LNHDA and CDR2 SQIVND (reference sequence). Trimming removed 3 bases at V and 2 bases at J, with 7 bases between. CDR3 residues: CASSMRRNYGYTF. CDR3 sequence (DNA): TGTGCCAGTAGTATGAGGCGGAACTATGGCTACACCTTC.

This clone came up a few times. The chain recombines TRBV5-1 with TRBJ1-2; 8 bases match TRBD1. Germline V gives CDR1 SGHRS, CDR2 YFSETQ. There are 14 residues in the CDR3. V dropped 3 bases and J dropped 8; count of bases not matched to a gene: 9. This CDR3 reads CASSYDRGAEGYTF. In DNA, the CDR3 is TGCGCCAGCAGCTACGACAGGGGTGCTGAGGGCTACACCTTC.

J is TRBJ1-1 and V is TRBV10-2; no definite D call. The V end was cut by 3 bases, the J end by 3 bases, with 5 bases between. Germline V CDR1 and CDR2: WSHSY, SAAADI. This CDR3 region has 12 residues. The CDR3 region is CASSDLDTEAFF. The DNA for the CDR3 is TGCGCCAGCAGTGACCTAGACACTGAAGCTTTCTTT.

This sequence joins TRBV19 and TRBJ2-1, with 8 bases matching TRBD2. CDR1 is LNHDA and CDR2 is SQIVND in the germline V gene (reference sequence). J gave up 8 bases and V 4 bases, and 4 bases lay outside the gene matches. The CDR3 has 13 residues. The CDR3 protein is CASSTGRADEQFF. CDR3 DNA sequence: TGTGCCAGTAGTACCGGGAGGGCCGATGAGCAGTTCTTC.

In this sample, this clone turned up once. The chain carries TRBV10-3 and TRBJ1-5; the match to TRBD1 covers 8 bases. The trim removed 4 bases at V and 5 bases at J, leaving 1 base unmatched. The CDR3 covers 13 residues. CDR1 is ENHRY, CDR2 SYGVKD, per germline. CDR3 in amino acids: CAISGTGHQPQHF. The CDR3 region has the DNA TGTGCCATCAGTGGGACAGGGCATCAGCCCCAGCATTTT.

A single count supports this clone. V gene TRBV27 combines with J gene TRBJ2-1; tentatively, D is TRBD2 (7 bases). This CDR3 region has 18 residues. Per the germline V gene, CDR1 is MNHEY and CDR2 is SMNVEV (reference sequence). Deletions cut 1 base from V and 4 bases from J, with 20 bases between. The CDR3 bases are TGTGCCAGCAGTTTATTGGCGGTCGGGGGGCCCCCGTACAATGAGCAGTTCTTC. Its translation: CASSLLAVGGPPYNEQFF.

CDR3 coding DNA: TGCGCCAGCAGCCCAGGGCCAGGGAACACTGAAGCTTTCTTT. It specifies CASSPGPGNTEAFF. The J gene is TRBJ1-1, the V gene TRBV5-1, with TRBD1 as a possible D gene (5 bases). CDR3 length: 14 amino acids. CDR1 is SGHRS, CDR2 YFSETQ, per germline. V lost 4 bases and J lost 1, with 11 bases in between.

The V call is TRBV7-9, the J call TRBJ2-5, with 8 bases that match TRBD2. Trimming cost V 1 base and J 1 base; bases outside gene matches: 8. The germline CDR1 and CDR2 sequences are SEHNR and FQNEAQ (reference sequence). The length of the CDR3 is 17 residues. CDR3 coding DNA: TGTGCCAGCAGCTTAGGGAACGGTGCGGGGGGCCAAGAGACCCAGTACTTC. Translated, it gives CASSLGNGAGGQETQYF.

This sequence joins TRBV5-1 and TRBJ2-3; the match to TRBD2 covers 9 bases. Trimming removed 0 bases from V and 4 bases from J; junction bases left unmatched: 6. There are 16 residues in the CDR3. From germline, CDR1 is SGHRS and CDR2 YFSETQ. CDR3 nucleotide sequence: TGCGCCAGCAGCTTGGTTGGCGGGGGGGCTCCAGATACGCAGTATTTT. This codes for CASSLVGGGAPDTQYF.

The chain recombines TRBV28 with TRBJ1-2, with TRBD1 matching 8 bases. V trimming: 5 bases; J trimming: 8 bases; junction bases outside the gene matches: 7. The germline V gene encodes CDR1 MDHEN and CDR2 SYDVKM. CDR3 length equals 13 residues. The CDR3 region is CASSRGQGGGYTF. CDR3 DNA sequence: TGTGCCAGCAGTCGCGGACAGGGAGGGGGCTACACCTTC.

V and J are TRBV4-1 and TRBJ2-2; weak D call: TRBD2 (6 bases). CDR1 and CDR2 (germline): MGHRA, YSYEKL. Trimming took off 3 bases at V and 2 bases at J, with 7 bases between the two ends. This CDR3 comprises 14 residues. CDR3: CASSHSGNTGELFF. CDR3 bases: TGCGCCAGCAGCCATAGCGGAAACACCGGGGAGCTGTTTTTT.

The J gene is TRBJ2-1, the V gene TRBV18, with D tentatively TRBD2 (5 bases). This CDR3 has 15 amino acids. V dropped 10 bases and J dropped 7 bases, with 23 bases sitting between them. From germline, CDR1 is KGHSH and CDR2 LQKENI. CDR3 nucleotides: TGTGCCACCCAGGCTTTATCCGGGGTGGGGAATGAGCAGTTCTTC. This codes for CATQALSGVGNEQFF. The full variable domain, its missing parts supplied by reference TRBV18 and TRBJ2-1, is NAGVMQNPRHLVRRRGQEARLRCSPMKGHSHVYWYRQLPEEGLKFMVYLQKENIIDESGMPKERFSAEFPKEGPSILRIQQVVRGDSAAYFCATQALSGVGNEQFFGPGTRLTVL.

The CDR3 DNA reads TGTGCCAGCAGCTTAGGAGGGACAGGGGCTGAAGCTTTCTTT. Amino acid sequence: CASSLGGTGAEAFF. This chain uses TRBV7-2 with TRBJ1-1, with 10 bases identical to TRBD1. The trim removed 1 base at V and 6 bases at J, leaving 2 bases unmatched. This CDR3 is built from 14 residues. Germline CDR1 SGHTA, CDR2 FQGNSA.